The present T cell receptor beta chain was sequenced within a study of human T cells and chemical hapten exposure. Specified time point: patch test 2, 6 weeks after DPC sensitization. Treatment in this sample: therapeutic diphenylcyclopropenone sensitization with weekly scalp DPC. Alopecia patients between 18 and 70 years old and suitable for DPC were used as donors. This clonotype has a count of ten or more. A single record per CDR3 protein comes from TCRdb applying MiXCR to the RACE reads. The data hold some 100,000 distinct CDR3 sequences, with 9.2% observed a single time. Germline loops: CDR1 SGHAT, CDR2 FQNNGV. Germline trimming cut 5 bases from V and 9 bases from J; bases unmatched to any gene: 12. This CDR3 has 14 amino acids.

Specimen: whole blood, collected in connection with sensitization to the hapten diphenylcyclopropenone (DPC). V is TRBV11-2 and J is TRBJ2-5; TRBD2 matches 7 bases. The TCR sequence derives from a woman aged 35 to 49 with alopecia areata. Some clones in this sample may be carry-over from other donors' samples. In nucleotides, the CDR3 is TGTGCCAGCAGCCCTACCAGCCTGGGGGGGGCCCAGTACTTC. Encoded protein: CASSPTSLGGAQYF.